These 12 T cell receptor beta chains came from one sample sequenced in a study of CD8+ T cells in alopecia areata. Treatment here: oral pan-JAK inhibitor, 5-10 mg twice daily. The sequencing template was cDNA reverse transcribed from extracted RNA. Produced via immunoSEQ multiplex PCR; TCRdb's table is partial and in-frame only. The sample has about 210,000 clones; about 40% are singletons. Sample: CD4+ T cells sorted from blood, taken between weeks 36 and 40, from a patient treated with tofacitinib. The receptors were gathered from a human donor with alopecia areata.

The V gene is TRBV5-4, the J gene TRBJ2-5; 9 bases map to TRBD2. V shed 6 bases, J shed 5 bases, and the junction held 8 bases outside the gene matches. The CDR3 has 14 residues. Germline-derived CDR1 and CDR2 are SGHNT and YYREEE (reference sequence). The CDR3 here is CASTRAGGGETQYF. The CDR3 nucleotides read TGTGCCAGCACCCGAGCGGGGGGCGGGGAGACCCAGTACTTC.

This rearrangement joins TRBV9 to TRBJ2-3; D remains ambiguous. The V end was cut by 4 bases, the J end by 3 bases, with 12 bases between. Germline V gene lookup returns CDR1 SGDLS and CDR2 YYNGEE. This CDR3 contains 14 residues. CDR3 bases: TGTGCCAGCAGCTCTCTGGGATCAACAGATACGCAGTATTTT. It is translated as CASSSLGSTDTQYF.

The chain recombines TRBV2 with TRBJ1-5; D remains ambiguous. The V end was cut by 3 bases, the J end by 2 bases, with 8 bases between. This CDR3 is 14 amino acids long. Germline assignment: CDR1 SNHLY and CDR2 FYNNEI. CDR3 bases: TGTGCCAGCAGTGAGGGCCAGCGCAATCAGCCCCAGCATTTT. This sequence encodes CASSEGQRNQPQHF.

The chain links TRBV5-4 to TRBJ2-7; TRBD1 agrees at 7 bases. Germline V gives CDR1 SGHNT, CDR2 YYREEE (reference sequence). The CDR3 covers 14 residues. V trimming: 4 bases; J trimming: 7 bases; junction bases outside the gene matches: 11. In nucleotides, the CDR3 is TGTGCCAGCAGCCCAGACAGGGCTCGGAGGGAGCAGTACTTC. As protein: CASSPDRARREQYF. The variable domain in full, with the rest retrieved from reference TRBV5-4 and TRBJ2-7, is ETGVTQSPTHLIKTRGQQVTLRCSSQSGHNTVSWYQQALGQGPQFIFQYYREEENGRGNFPPRFSGLQFPNYSSELNVNALELDDSALYLCASSPDRARREQYFGPGTRLTVT.

This clone was counted between two and nine times. The chain carries TRBV29-1 and TRBJ2-7, with TRBD1 matching 7 bases. Trimming took 5 bases from V and 3 from J; bases not matched to a gene: 10. CDR1 is SQVTM and CDR2 is ANQGSEA in the germline V gene. The length of the CDR3 is 14 residues. CDR3 sequence (DNA): TGCAGCGTTTCCCTCAGGGGGAGCTTCTACGAGCAGTACTTC. Translating it yields CSVSLRGSFYEQYF.

Details on this clone: The identical CDR3 is also encoded by other nucleotide sequences in the sample. The chain links TRBV20-1 to TRBJ2-3; D unresolved. CDR1 is DFQATT, CDR2 SNEGSKA, per germline (reference sequence). V was shortened by 0 bases and J by 8 bases, with 0 bases between the two germline ends. This CDR3 is 9 amino acids long. This chain's CDR3 is CSARDTQYF. The CDR3 DNA reads as TGCAGTGCTAGAGATACGCAGTATTTT.

The gene calls are TRBV7-2 and TRBJ2-7; D is perhaps TRBD1 or TRBD2 (5 bases each). This CDR3 comprises 15 residues. The germline gives CDR1 SGHTA, CDR2 FQGNSA. Trimming stripped 1 base from V and 2 bases from J, with 12 bases between. The CDR3 sequence: CASSLGRGRPYEQYF. The CDR3 DNA follows: TGTGCCAGCAGCTTAGGACGGGGCCGGCCCTACGAGCAGTACTTC.

There are a few counts of this clone. The chain links TRBV4-2 to TRBJ2-3; D gene ambiguous. The germline V and J ends were trimmed by 0 bases and 4 bases, with 5 bases remaining between them. Germline V gene data show CDR1 as LGHNA and CDR2 as YNFKEQ. This CDR3 region has 13 residues. CDR3 sequence: CASSQDRPDTQYF. Written as DNA, the CDR3 is TGTGCCAGCAGCCAAGATCGGCCAGATACGCAGTATTTT.

V is TRBV7-2 and J is TRBJ2-3, with D possibly TRBD2 on 5 matching bases. There are 15 residues in the CDR3. The germline CDR1 and CDR2 sequences are SGHTA and FQGNSA. Trimming pared 3 bases from V and 1 base from J, leaving 11 bases between. The CDR3 sequence: CASSFSGSRTDTQYF. In DNA form, the CDR3 reads TGTGCCAGCAGCTTCTCGGGAAGCCGCACAGATACGCAGTATTTT.

The chain uses TRBV29-1 and TRBJ2-5, with unresolved D. Germline V gives CDR1 SQVTM, CDR2 ANQGSEA. This CDR3 region has 11 residues. Deletions cut 4 bases from V and 5 bases from J, with 8 bases between. CDR3: CSVGVGETQYF. The CDR3 DNA reads TGCAGCGTTGGGGTTGGGGAGACCCAGTACTTC.

The chain has TRBV7-2 and TRBJ2-3; unclear D gene. Germline V gives CDR1 SGHTA, CDR2 FQGNSA. This CDR3 contains 15 residues. V was shortened by 2 bases and J by 2 bases, with 11 bases between the two germline ends. The CDR3 bases are TGTGCCAGCAGCTTAAGGGCCAGAGTCACAGATACGCAGTATTTT. It translates to CASSLRARVTDTQYF.

In its sample, this clone was seen a few times. CDR3 protein: CSVARGGEGYTF. CDR3 bases: TGCAGCGTCGCTAGGGGGGGTGAAGGCTACACCTTC. The chain links TRBV29-1 to TRBJ1-2, with D tentatively TRBD1 (6 bases). The V gene's germline CDR1 is SQVTM and CDR2 ANQGSEA. The CDR3 has 12 residues. V was clipped by 6 bases and J by 8 bases, with 16 bases between them. The whole variable domain, remainder taken from reference TRBV29-1 and TRBJ1-2, is SAVISQKPSRDICQRGTSLTIQCQVDSQVTMMFWYRQQPGQSLTLIATANQGSEATYESGFVIDKFPISRPNLTFSTLTVSNMSPEDSSIYLCSVARGGEGYTFGSGTRLTVV.